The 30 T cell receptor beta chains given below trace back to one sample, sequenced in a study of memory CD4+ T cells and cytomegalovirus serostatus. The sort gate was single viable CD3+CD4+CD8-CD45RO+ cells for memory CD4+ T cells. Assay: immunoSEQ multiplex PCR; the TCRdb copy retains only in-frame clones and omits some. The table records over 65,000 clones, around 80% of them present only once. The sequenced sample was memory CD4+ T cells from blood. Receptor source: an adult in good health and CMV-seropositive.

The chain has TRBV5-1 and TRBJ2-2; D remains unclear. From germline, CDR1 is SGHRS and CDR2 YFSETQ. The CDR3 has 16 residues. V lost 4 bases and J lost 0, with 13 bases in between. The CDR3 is CASSHTTLANTGELFF. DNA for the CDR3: TGCGCCAGCAGCCATACGACCCTTGCGAACACCGGGGAGCTGTTTTTT.

CDR3 region: CASSLVQGNNEQFF. DNA for the CDR3: TGTGCCAGCAGCTTAGTCCAGGGGAACAATGAGCAGTTCTTC. The chain links TRBV11-3 to TRBJ2-1, with D possibly TRBD1 on 6 matching bases. The CDR3 is 14 residues long. Trimming cost V 1 base and J 5 bases, with 9 bases left between them. CDR1 SGHNT and CDR2 YENEEA come from the germline V gene.

This CDR3 reads CASGLVLGRERGNYGYTF. The CDR3 coding sequence is TGTGCTAGTGGTTTGGTACTGGGCAGGGAACGTGGGAATTATGGCTACACCTTC. J is TRBJ1-2 and V is TRBV12-5, with a tentative D call TRBD1 (5 bases). V was cut by 0 bases and J by 5 bases, with 22 bases left in between. The germline V gene encodes CDR1 LGHNT and CDR2 FRNRAP. The CDR3 spans 18 residues.

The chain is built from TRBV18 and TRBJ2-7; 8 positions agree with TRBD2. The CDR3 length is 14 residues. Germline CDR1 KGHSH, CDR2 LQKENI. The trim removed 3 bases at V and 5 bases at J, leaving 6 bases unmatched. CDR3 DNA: TGTGCCAGCTCACCCTCAGCGGGAGAGGACGAGCAGTACGTC. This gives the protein CASSPSAGEDEQYV.

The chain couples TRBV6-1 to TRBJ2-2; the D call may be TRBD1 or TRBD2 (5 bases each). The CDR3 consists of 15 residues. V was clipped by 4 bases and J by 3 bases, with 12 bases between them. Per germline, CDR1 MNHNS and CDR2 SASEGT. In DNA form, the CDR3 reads TGTGCCAGCAGTGTAGATGGGACGGACACCGGGGAGCTGTTTTTT. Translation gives CASSVDGTDTGELFF.

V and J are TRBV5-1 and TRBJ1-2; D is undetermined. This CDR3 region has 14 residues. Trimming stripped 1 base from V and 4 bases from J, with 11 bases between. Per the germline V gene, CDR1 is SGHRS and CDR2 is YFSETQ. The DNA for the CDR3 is TGCGCCAGCAGCTTGCTGGCCGAAACCTATGGCTACACCTTC. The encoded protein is CASSLLAETYGYTF.

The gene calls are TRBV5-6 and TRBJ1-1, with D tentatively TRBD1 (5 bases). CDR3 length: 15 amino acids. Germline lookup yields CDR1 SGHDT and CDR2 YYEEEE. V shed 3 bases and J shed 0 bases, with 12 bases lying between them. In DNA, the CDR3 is TGTGCCAGCAGCTGGCCGGGACGGCTGAACACTGAAGCTTTCTTT. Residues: CASSWPGRLNTEAFF.

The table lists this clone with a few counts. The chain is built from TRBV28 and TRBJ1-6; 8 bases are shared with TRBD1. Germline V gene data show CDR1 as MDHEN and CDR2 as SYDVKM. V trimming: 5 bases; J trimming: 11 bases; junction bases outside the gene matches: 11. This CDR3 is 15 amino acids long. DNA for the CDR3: TGTGCCAGCAGTGTACGTACAGGGGGAACGGCACCCCTCCACTTT. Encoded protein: CASSVRTGGTAPLHF. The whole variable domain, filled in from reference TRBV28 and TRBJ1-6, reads DVKVTQSSRYLVKRTGEKVFLECVQDMDHENMFWYRQDPGLGLRLIYFSYDVKMKEKGDIPEGYSVSREKKERFSLILESASTNQTSMYLCASSVRTGGTAPLHFGNGTRLTVT.

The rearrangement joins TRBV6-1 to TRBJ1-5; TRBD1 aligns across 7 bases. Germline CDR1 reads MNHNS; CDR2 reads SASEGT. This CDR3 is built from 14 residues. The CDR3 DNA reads TGTGCAGGGGGCGCGGGATATAGCAATCAGCCCCAGCATTTT. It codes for CAGGAGYSNQPQHF.

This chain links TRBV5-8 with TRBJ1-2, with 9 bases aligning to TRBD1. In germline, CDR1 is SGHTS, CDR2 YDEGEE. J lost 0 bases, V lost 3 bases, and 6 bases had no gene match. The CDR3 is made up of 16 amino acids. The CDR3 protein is CASSWTGASANYGYTF. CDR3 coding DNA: TGTGCCAGCAGCTGGACAGGGGCGTCTGCTAACTATGGCTACACCTTC. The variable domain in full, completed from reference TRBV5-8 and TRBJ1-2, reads EAGVTQSPTHLIKTRGQQATLRCSPISGHTSVYWYQQALGLGLQFLLWYDEGEERNRGNFPPRFSGRQFPNYSSELNVNALELEDSALYLCASSWTGASANYGYTFGSGTRLTVV.

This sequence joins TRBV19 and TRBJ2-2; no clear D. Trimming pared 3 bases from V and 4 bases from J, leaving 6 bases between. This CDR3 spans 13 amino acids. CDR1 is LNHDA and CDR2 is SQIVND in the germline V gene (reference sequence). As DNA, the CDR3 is TGTGCCAGTAGTATGTCAGCCACCGGGGAGCTGTTTTTT. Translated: CASSMSATGELFF.

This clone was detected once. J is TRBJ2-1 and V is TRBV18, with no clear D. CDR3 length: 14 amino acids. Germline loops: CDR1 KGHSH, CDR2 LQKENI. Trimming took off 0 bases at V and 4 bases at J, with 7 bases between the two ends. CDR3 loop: CASSPPRDYNEQFF. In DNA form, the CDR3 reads TGTGCCAGCTCACCACCGCGCGATTACAATGAGCAGTTCTTC.

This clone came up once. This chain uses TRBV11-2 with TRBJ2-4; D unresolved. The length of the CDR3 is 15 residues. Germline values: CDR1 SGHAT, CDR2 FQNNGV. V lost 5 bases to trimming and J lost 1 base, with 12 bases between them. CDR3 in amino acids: CASSLTGMAKNIQYF. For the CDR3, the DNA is TGTGCCAGCAGCCTGACTGGGATGGCCAAAAACATTCAGTACTTC.

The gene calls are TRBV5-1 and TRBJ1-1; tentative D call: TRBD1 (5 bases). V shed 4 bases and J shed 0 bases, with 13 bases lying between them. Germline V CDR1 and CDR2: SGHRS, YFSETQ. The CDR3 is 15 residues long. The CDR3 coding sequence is TGCGCCAGCAGCACTACTTGGGGGGTGAACACTGAAGCTTTCTTT. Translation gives CASSTTWGVNTEAFF.

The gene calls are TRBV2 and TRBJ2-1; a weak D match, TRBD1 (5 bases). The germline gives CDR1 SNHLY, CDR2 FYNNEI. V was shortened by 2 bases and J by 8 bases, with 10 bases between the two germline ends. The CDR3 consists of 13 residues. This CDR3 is CASSELGQDEQFF. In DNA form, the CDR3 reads TGTGCCAGCAGTGAACTGGGGCAAGATGAGCAGTTCTTC.

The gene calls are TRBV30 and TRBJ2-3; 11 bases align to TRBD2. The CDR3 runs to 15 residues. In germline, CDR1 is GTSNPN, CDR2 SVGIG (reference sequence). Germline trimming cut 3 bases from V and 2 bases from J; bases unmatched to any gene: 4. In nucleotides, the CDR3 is TGTGCCTGGAGGCCGGGACTAGCGGTCACAGATACGCAGTATTTT. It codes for CAWRPGLAVTDTQYF. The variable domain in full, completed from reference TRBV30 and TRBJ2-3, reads SQTIHQWPATLVQPVGSPLSLECTVEGTSNPNLYWYRQAAGRGLQLLFYSVGIGQISSEVPQNLSASRPQDRQFILSSKKLLLSDSGFYLCAWRPGLAVTDTQYFGPGTRLTVL.

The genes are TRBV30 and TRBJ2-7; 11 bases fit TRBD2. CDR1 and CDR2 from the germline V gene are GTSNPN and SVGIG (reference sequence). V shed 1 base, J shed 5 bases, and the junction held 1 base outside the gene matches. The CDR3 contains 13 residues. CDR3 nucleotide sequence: TGTGCCTGGAGTGGACTAGCGGGGCACGAGCAGTACTTC. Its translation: CAWSGLAGHEQYF.

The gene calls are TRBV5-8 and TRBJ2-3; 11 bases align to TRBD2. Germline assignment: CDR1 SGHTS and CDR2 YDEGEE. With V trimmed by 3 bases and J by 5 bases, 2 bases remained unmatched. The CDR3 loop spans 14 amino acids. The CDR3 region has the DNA TGTGCCAGCAGCTCTAGCGGGGGGAAAGATACGCAGTATTTT. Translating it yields CASSSSGGKDTQYF.

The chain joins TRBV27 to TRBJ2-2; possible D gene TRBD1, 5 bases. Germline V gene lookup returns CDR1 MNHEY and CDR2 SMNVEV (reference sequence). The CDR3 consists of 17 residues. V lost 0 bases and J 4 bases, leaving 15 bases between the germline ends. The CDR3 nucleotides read TGTGCCAGCAGTTTATCGGCCAGGGTGTGGGGCACCGGGGAGCTGTTTTTT. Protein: CASSLSARVWGTGELFF.

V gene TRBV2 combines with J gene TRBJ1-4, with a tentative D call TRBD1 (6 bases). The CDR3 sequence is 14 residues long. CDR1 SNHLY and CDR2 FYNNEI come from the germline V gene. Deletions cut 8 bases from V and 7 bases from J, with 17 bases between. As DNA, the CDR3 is TGTGCCAGCTCCGTCAGGGGTCGGCGTGAAAAACTGTTTTTT. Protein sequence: CASSVRGRREKLFF. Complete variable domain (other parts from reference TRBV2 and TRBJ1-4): EPEVTQTPSHQVTQMGQEVILRCVPISNHLYFYWYRQILGQKVEFLVSFYNNEISEKSEIFDDQFSVERPDGSNFTLKIRSTKLEDSAMYFCASSVRGRREKLFFGSGTQLSVL.

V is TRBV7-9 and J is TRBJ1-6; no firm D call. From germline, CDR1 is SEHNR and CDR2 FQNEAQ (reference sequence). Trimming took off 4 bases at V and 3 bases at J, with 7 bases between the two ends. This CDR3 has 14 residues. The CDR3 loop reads CASSSDLYNSPLHF. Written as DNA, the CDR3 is TGTGCCAGCAGCTCAGACCTCTATAATTCACCCCTCCACTTT.

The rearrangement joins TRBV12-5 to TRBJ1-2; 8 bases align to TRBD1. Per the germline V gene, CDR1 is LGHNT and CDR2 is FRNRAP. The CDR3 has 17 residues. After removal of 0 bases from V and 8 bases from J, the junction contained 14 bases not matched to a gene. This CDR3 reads CASGLVDAGGALGGYTF. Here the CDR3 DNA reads TGTGCTAGTGGTTTGGTAGACGCAGGGGGCGCTTTGGGGGGCTACACCTTC.

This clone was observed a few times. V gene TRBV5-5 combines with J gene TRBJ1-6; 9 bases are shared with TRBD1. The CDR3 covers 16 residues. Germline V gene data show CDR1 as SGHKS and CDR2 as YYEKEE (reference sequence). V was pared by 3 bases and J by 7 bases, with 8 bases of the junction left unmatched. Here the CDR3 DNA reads TGTGCCAGCAGCTACGGACAGGGGACTCGGAATTCACCCCTCCACTTT. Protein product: CASSYGQGTRNSPLHF.

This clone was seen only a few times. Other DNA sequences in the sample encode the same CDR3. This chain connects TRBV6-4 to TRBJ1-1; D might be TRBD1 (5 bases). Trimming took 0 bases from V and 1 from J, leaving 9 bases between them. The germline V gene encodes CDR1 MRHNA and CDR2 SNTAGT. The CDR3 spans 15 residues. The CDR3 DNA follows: TGTGCCAGCAGTGACTCGGGGACCCCGAACACTGAAGCTTTCTTT. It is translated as CASSDSGTPNTEAFF.

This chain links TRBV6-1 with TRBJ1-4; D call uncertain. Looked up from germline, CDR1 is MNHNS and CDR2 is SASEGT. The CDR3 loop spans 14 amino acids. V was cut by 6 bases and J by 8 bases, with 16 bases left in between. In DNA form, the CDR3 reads TGTGCCAGCAGACATGGAGAGATCGGCGAAAAACTGTTTTTT. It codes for CASRHGEIGEKLFF.

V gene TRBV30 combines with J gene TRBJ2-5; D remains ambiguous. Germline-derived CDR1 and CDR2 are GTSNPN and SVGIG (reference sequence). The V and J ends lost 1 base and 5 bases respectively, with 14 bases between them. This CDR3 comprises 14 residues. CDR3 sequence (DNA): TGTGCCTGGAGTGCTCGGTCTTTGGGGGAGACCCAGTACTTC. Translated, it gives CAWSARSLGETQYF.

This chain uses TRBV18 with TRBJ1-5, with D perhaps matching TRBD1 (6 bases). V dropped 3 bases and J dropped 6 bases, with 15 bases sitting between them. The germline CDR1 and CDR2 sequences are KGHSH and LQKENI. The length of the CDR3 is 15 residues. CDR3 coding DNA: TGTGCCAGCTCACCTACAGGGCAGAGCGGTCAGCCCCAGCATTTT. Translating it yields CASSPTGQSGQPQHF.

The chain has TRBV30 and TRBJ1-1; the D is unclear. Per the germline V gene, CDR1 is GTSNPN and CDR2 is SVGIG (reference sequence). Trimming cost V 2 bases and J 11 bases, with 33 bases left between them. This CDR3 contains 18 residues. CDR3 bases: TGTGCCTGGAGTACGAACGAAGCCGGCGGCAAGCTCCCCTCGGGGGCTTTCTTT. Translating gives CAWSTNEAGGKLPSGAFF.

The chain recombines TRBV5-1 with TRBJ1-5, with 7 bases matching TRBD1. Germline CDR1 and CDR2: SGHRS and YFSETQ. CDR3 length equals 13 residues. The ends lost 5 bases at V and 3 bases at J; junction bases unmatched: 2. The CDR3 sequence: CASRQGNNQPQHF. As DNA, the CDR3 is TGCGCCAGCAGACAGGGGAACAATCAGCCCCAGCATTTT.

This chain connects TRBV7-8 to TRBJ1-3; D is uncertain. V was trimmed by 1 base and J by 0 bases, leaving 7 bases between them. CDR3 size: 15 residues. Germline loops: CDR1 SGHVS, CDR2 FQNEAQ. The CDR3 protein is CASSLGRVSGNTIYF. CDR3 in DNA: TGTGCCAGCAGCTTAGGGAGGGTCTCTGGAAACACCATATATTTT.